A single sample gave rise to the 19 T cell receptor beta chains below, sequenced in a study of CD8 T cell repertoires and HIV-1 epitope variants. TCRdb's copy holds only in-frame clones and misses some; the assay was immunoSEQ multiplex PCR. The sample includes 2,000 to 3,000 clones, around 63% of them seen just once. What these receptors recognize is not known. Sequencing was done on a sample of cultured CD8+ T cells derived from PBMCs. The receptors were gathered from a male donor with HIV.

This clone appeared a single time. J is TRBJ1-3 and V is TRBV27, with D possibly TRBD1 on 6 matching bases. V dropped 2 bases and J dropped 3 bases, with 8 bases sitting between them. This CDR3 spans 14 amino acids. CDR1 and CDR2 from the germline V gene are MNHEY and SMNVEV (reference sequence). CDR3 DNA: TGTGCCAGCAGTTTAGCAGGGGATGGAAACACCATATATTTT. Its translation is CASSLAGDGNTIYF.

This clone was counted a single time. This rearrangement joins TRBV21-1 to TRBJ1-2; TRBD1, as called in the table, went unchecked against the DNA. TRBV21-1 is described as a pseudogene. This CDR3 has 15 residues. CDR3 DNA sequence: TGTGCCAGCAGCAAAAGATTGGACAGGGACCATGGCTACACCTTC. Amino acids: CASSKRLDRDHGYTF.

This sequence joins TRBV5-6 and TRBJ2-1; D perhaps matches TRBD1 (5 bases). The germline CDR1 and CDR2 sequences are SGHDT and YYEEEE. The V end was cut by 4 bases, the J end by 1 base, with 9 bases between. This CDR3 spans 14 amino acids. The CDR3 DNA is TGTGCCAGCAGCGAACAGGATTCCTACAATGAGCAGTTCTTC. Translating gives CASSEQDSYNEQFF.

This clone counts as large. This chain uses TRBV4-3 with TRBJ1-1; TRBD1 is a possible D gene (5 bases). The CDR3 has 16 amino acids. V shed 0 bases and J shed 1 base, with 12 bases lying between them. Per the germline V gene, CDR1 is LGHNA and CDR2 is YSLEER. The DNA for the CDR3 is TGCGCCAGCAGCCAAGATGTTGGGCAGGGGAACACTGAAGCTTTCTTT. Translating gives CASSQDVGQGNTEAFF.

The chain links TRBV11-2 to TRBJ2-3; no definite D call. V lost 5 bases and J 2 bases, leaving 8 bases between the germline ends. Germline assignment: CDR1 SGHAT and CDR2 FQNNGV. The CDR3 runs 13 residues. This chain's CDR3 is CASSPGNTDTQYF. The CDR3 region has the DNA TGTGCCAGCAGCCCCGGAAACACAGATACGCAGTATTTT.

The chain is built from TRBV5-8 and TRBJ2-1; possibly TRBD1 for D (5 bases). The V end was cut by 2 bases, the J end by 10 bases, with 16 bases between. CDR1 SGHTS and CDR2 YDEGEE come from the germline V gene. The CDR3 is 14 amino acids. DNA for the CDR3: TGTGCCAGCAGCTTCGGGCAGGGCCTTGGGGAGCAGTTCTTC. Translating it yields CASSFGQGLGEQFF.

V usage is TRBV27 and J usage is TRBJ2-7; D not certain. This CDR3 contains 16 residues. In germline, CDR1 is MNHEY, CDR2 SMNVEV (reference sequence). V lost 4 bases, J lost 3 bases, and 19 bases lay in between. CDR3 bases: TGTGCCAGCAGTTCTCTCCTTTCTGGGATCGTCTACGAGCAGTACTTC. Its protein product is CASSSLLSGIVYEQYF.

V is TRBV28 and J is TRBJ2-3; D is ambiguous. V was clipped by 2 bases and J by 2 bases, with 2 bases between them. This CDR3 has 12 amino acids. Germline assignment: CDR1 MDHEN and CDR2 SYDVKM. The CDR3 DNA reads as TGTGCCAGCAGTTTACACACAGATACGCAGTATTTT. Amino acid sequence: CASSLHTDTQYF.

The chain employs TRBV28 and TRBJ2-3, with D possibly being TRBD1 (6 bases). The V end lost 6 bases, the J end lost 0 bases, and 13 bases lay between the germline ends. CDR3 size: 15 residues. Germline lookup yields CDR1 MDHEN and CDR2 SYDVKM. The CDR3 sequence: CASRPRTDSTDTQYF. CDR3 coding DNA: TGTGCCAGCAGGCCGCGGACAGACAGCACAGATACGCAGTATTTT.

This chain connects TRBV21-1 to TRBJ2-1; the table names TRBD2, a call not compared with the DNA. TRBV21-1 is labeled a pseudogene. The CDR3 loop spans 21 amino acids. The CDR3 spells CASSGEPGLAGGPPSYNEQFF. The CDR3 nucleotides are TGTGCCAGCAGCGGAGAACCGGGACTAGCGGGAGGGCCCCCCTCCTACAATGAGCAGTTCTTC.

V gene TRBV29-1 combines with J gene TRBJ2-3, with D maybe TRBD2 (5 bases). CDR1 is SQVTM, CDR2 ANQGSEA, per germline. CDR3 size: 13 residues. Trimming removed 4 bases from V and 5 bases from J, with 13 bases in between. CDR3 protein: CSVVASWGDTQYF. The CDR3 bases are TGCAGCGTTGTGGCTAGCTGGGGAGATACGCAGTATTTT.

The chain is built from TRBV19 and TRBJ2-1; the match to TRBD2 covers 7 bases. Unmatched junction bases numbered 2, after V lost 3 bases and J lost 0 bases. Germline V lookup: CDR1 LNHDA, CDR2 SQIVND (reference sequence). CDR3 length: 15 residues. The CDR3 DNA is TGTGCCAGTAGTATTACGGGAGGCTCCTACAATGAGCAGTTCTTC. This translates into CASSITGGSYNEQFF. The entire variable domain, with the rest obtained from reference TRBV19 and TRBJ2-1, is as follows: DGGITQSPKYLFRKEGQNVTLSCEQNLNHDAMYWYRQDPGQGLRLIYYSQIVNDFQKGDIAEGYSVSREKKESFPLTVTSAQKNPTAFYLCASSITGGSYNEQFFGPGTRLTVL.

This clone came up once. V is TRBV20-1 and J is TRBJ2-7, with D unclear. This CDR3 is 10 amino acids long. In germline, CDR1 is DFQATT, CDR2 SNEGSKA (reference sequence). The ends were cut back, 6 bases at V and 3 bases at J, with 6 bases in the middle. In nucleotides, the CDR3 is TGCAGTGCAACGGACTACGAGCAGTACTTC. Its translation: CSATDYEQYF.

The V and J genes are TRBV27 and TRBJ1-2, with D possibly matching TRBD1 (6 bases). With 4 bases removed from V and 5 bases from J, the gap between germline ends came to 17 bases. The CDR3 length is 15 residues. Per germline, CDR1 MNHEY and CDR2 SMNVEV (reference sequence). In DNA, the CDR3 is TGTGCCAGCAGTTCGTCAGCGGGGGCGCCTTATGGCTACACCTTC. This encodes CASSSSAGAPYGYTF.

This chain connects TRBV4-1 to TRBJ2-6; D remains unclear. The germline V gene has CDR1 MGHRA and CDR2 YSYEKL. The CDR3 sequence is 15 residues long. Between the trimmed V and J ends, which lost 4 bases and 0 bases, there was a span of 7 bases. The CDR3 sequence: CASSPYTSGANVLTF. In DNA form, the CDR3 reads TGCGCCAGCAGCCCCTACACCTCTGGGGCCAACGTCCTGACTTTC.

The chain uses TRBV6-5 and TRBJ2-7, with D perhaps TRBD1 (6 bases). CDR3 size: 13 residues. The germline V gene has CDR1 MNHEY and CDR2 SVGAGI. V dropped 2 bases and J dropped 6 bases, with 11 bases sitting between them. CDR3 region: CASSYGAQGEQYF. CDR3 nucleotides: TGTGCCAGCAGTTACGGGGCACAGGGCGAGCAGTACTTC.

The J gene is TRBJ2-3, the V gene TRBV9; D unresolved. The CDR3 length is 15 residues. Germline V gene sequence: CDR1 SGDLS, CDR2 YYNGEE. V lost 0 bases and J 0 bases, leaving 8 bases between the germline ends. The CDR3 DNA follows: TGTGCCAGCAGCGTAGTAGGCAGTAGCACAGATACGCAGTATTTT. Its protein is CASSVVGSSTDTQYF.

This chain joins TRBV19 and TRBJ1-1; D remains ambiguous. The CDR3 has 15 residues. Germline V gene data show CDR1 as LNHDA and CDR2 as SQIVND (reference sequence). V was shortened by 10 bases and J by 5 bases, with 23 bases between the two germline ends. CDR3 in amino acids: CATSGSTTSDTEAFF. Here the CDR3 DNA reads TGTGCCACTTCGGGAAGTACGACGTCCGATACTGAAGCTTTCTTT.

This sequence joins TRBV28 and TRBJ2-5; 8 bases match TRBD1. The germline V gene has CDR1 MDHEN and CDR2 SYDVKM. The CDR3 is 16 residues long. V dropped 8 bases and J dropped 2; count of bases not matched to a gene: 13. CDR3 coding DNA: TGTGCCAGCCTCTCACCGCAGGGGGCGGTACAAGAGACCCAGTACTTC. It specifies CASLSPQGAVQETQYF.